Each of the 20 T cell receptor beta chains below was sequenced from the same sample in a study of neurological immune-mediated disorders. TCRdb re-analysed the 5' RACE reads in MiXCR, keeping a single row per CDR3 protein. The sample carries approximately 48,000 distinct CDR3 sequences, about 9.3% recorded once. Sequenced material: PBMCs. The receptors stem from an older man with HTLV-1-associated myelopathy (HAM/TSP).

This clonotype was observed many times. The chain joins TRBV20-1 to TRBJ2-1; 8 bases fit TRBD2. CDR1 DFQATT and CDR2 SNEGSKA come from the germline V gene (reference sequence). J was trimmed by 8 bases and V by 0 bases; bases with no gene match: 12. This CDR3 has 16 residues. As DNA, the CDR3 is TGCAGTGCTAGAGATCTGACGGGGACTAGTCTCCATGAGCAGTTCTTC. Residues: CSARDLTGTSLHEQFF.

This clonotype has a count of ten or more. The chain employs TRBV5-1 and TRBJ2-3, with 7 bases aligning to TRBD2. This CDR3 spans 16 amino acids. V trimming: 3 bases; J trimming: 2 bases; junction bases outside the gene matches: 9. The germline gives CDR1 SGHRS, CDR2 YFSETQ. The CDR3 protein is CASSWGQAGTTDTQYF. The CDR3 DNA follows: TGCGCCAGCAGCTGGGGCCAAGCGGGAACCACAGATACGCAGTATTTT. Full variable domain (outside the CDR3, taken from reference TRBV5-1 and TRBJ2-3): KAGVTQTPRYLIKTRGQQVTLSCSPISGHRSVSWYQQTPGQGLQFLFEYFSETQRNKGNFPGRFSGRQFSNSRSEMNVSTLELGDSALYLCASSWGQAGTTDTQYFGPGTRLTVL.

This clonotype has ten or more counts. This CDR3 reads CATSDPRRARSLYF. The CDR3 nucleotides are TGTGCCACCAGTGACCCGCGCCGCGCTCGGAGTCTGTATTTT. The J gene is TRBJ2-3, the V gene TRBV24-1; D not resolved. Deletions cut 4 bases from V and 14 bases from J, with 21 bases between. This CDR3 contains 14 residues. Per the germline V gene, CDR1 is KGHDR and CDR2 is SFDVKD.

This sequence joins TRBV7-2 and TRBJ2-3; D call uncertain. The CDR3 contains 12 residues. Between the trimmed V and J ends, which lost 5 bases and 11 bases, there was a span of 14 bases. Looked up from germline, CDR1 is SGHTA and CDR2 is FQGNSA. CDR3 in DNA: TGTGCCAGCAGCGCATCTACACATAAGCAGTATTTT. Its protein is CASSASTHKQYF.

In this sample, this clonotype turned up many times. CDR3 amino acids: CASSPTSGQGKNQPQHF. The CDR3 DNA is TGTGCCAGCAGTCCAACCTCGGGACAGGGGAAGAATCAGCCCCAGCATTTT. The V call is TRBV27, the J call TRBJ1-5, with 10 nucleotides matching TRBD1. The V and J ends lost 5 bases and 4 bases, in that order; junction bases with no gene match: 11. Germline loops: CDR1 MNHEY, CDR2 SMNVEV (reference sequence). CDR3 length equals 17 residues.

This clonotype was detected many times. This chain uses TRBV27 with TRBJ1-1; 9 bases agree with TRBD1. V lost 6 bases, J lost 7 bases, and 12 bases stayed unmatched. Germline assignment: CDR1 MNHEY and CDR2 SMNVEV (reference sequence). This CDR3 is built from 15 residues. CDR3 DNA: TGTGCCAGCAGCCGATCAAACAGGGGGCTGCTTGAAGCTTTCTTT. Its protein is CASSRSNRGLLEAFF.

The chain is built from TRBV5-1 and TRBJ1-2, with D unresolved. Trimming removed 4 bases from V and 4 bases from J, with 14 bases in between. This CDR3 contains 14 residues. Germline V gene lookup returns CDR1 SGHRS and CDR2 YFSETQ. The DNA of the CDR3 is TGCGCCAGCAGCCCCCGAGCCACCGCCTATGGCTACACCTTC. This translates into CASSPRATAYGYTF.

By proportion, this clonotype is medium-sized (0.01 to 0.1%). The chain joins TRBV20-1 to TRBJ2-3; 8 bases are shared with TRBD2. J was trimmed by 7 bases and V by 0 bases; bases with no gene match: 9. The CDR3 has 15 amino acids. Germline assignment: CDR1 DFQATT and CDR2 SNEGSKA (reference sequence). CDR3 loop: CSARDHGGAINTQYF. As DNA, the CDR3 is TGCAGTGCTAGAGATCACGGGGGGGCGATAAATACGCAGTATTTT.

This clonotype has a count of ten or more. J is TRBJ2-5 and V is TRBV4-2; D is possibly TRBD2 (5 bases). V shed 2 bases and J shed 4 bases, with 14 bases lying between them. Germline V gene data show CDR1 as LGHNA and CDR2 as YNFKEQ. The CDR3 contains 15 residues. The CDR3: CASSQLGGYRETQYF. The CDR3 nucleotides are TGTGCCAGCAGCCAATTAGGAGGCTACCGAGAGACCCAGTACTTC.

In the case of this clonotype: Given a much more abundant clone one base away, this may be a read error. The rearrangement joins TRBV20-1 to TRBJ2-3, with D perhaps TRBD2 (5 bases). Per germline, CDR1 DFQATT and CDR2 SNEGSKA (reference sequence). CDR3 size: 13 residues. CDR3 region: CSAPEAGEDTRYF. CDR3 in DNA: TGCAGTGCCCCGGAGGCAGGTGAAGATACGCGGTATTTT.

This clonotype has at least ten counts. J is TRBJ2-7 and V is TRBV18, with 8 bases fitting TRBD2. Germline V gene lookup returns CDR1 KGHSH and CDR2 LQKENI. This CDR3 has 15 residues. The trim removed 0 bases at V and 7 bases at J, leaving 8 bases unmatched. CDR3 nucleotide sequence: TGTGCCAGCTCACCACCACGAGCGGGAGTGGTGGAGCAGTACTTC. This sequence encodes CASSPPRAGVVEQYF.

In its sample, this clonotype was seen many times. V usage is TRBV2 and J usage is TRBJ1-6; D is unclear. V was clipped by 7 bases and J by 14 bases, with 12 bases between them. The CDR3 contains 11 residues. CDR1 SNHLY and CDR2 FYNNEI come from the germline V gene. The DNA for the CDR3 is TGTGCCAGCATGAGGGAGAAGGCCCTCCACTTT. This gives the protein CASMREKALHF.

This clonotype was picked up many times. The gene calls are TRBV7-9 and TRBJ2-3; the D call may be TRBD1 or TRBD2 (5 bases each). The CDR3 is 15 residues long. Germline CDR1 is SEHNR and CDR2 is FQNEAQ (reference sequence). Trimming cost V 8 bases and J 4 bases, with 19 bases left between them. This chain's CDR3 is CASALGESPADTQYF. The DNA of the CDR3 is TGTGCCAGCGCACTAGGGGAGTCGCCGGCAGATACGCAGTATTTT.

This clonotype was observed many times. The chain employs TRBV27 and TRBJ2-2, with D maybe TRBD1 (6 bases). Germline assignment: CDR1 MNHEY and CDR2 SMNVEV (reference sequence). Deletions cut 5 bases from V and 6 bases from J, with 13 bases between. The CDR3 has 14 residues. Here the CDR3 DNA reads TGTGCCAGCAGTCCAGGGGAAATGGCCGGGGAGCTGTTTTTT. It translates to CASSPGEMAGELFF.

The sample holds many counts of this clonotype. The chain joins TRBV12-3 or TRBV12-4 to TRBJ2-2, with a tentative D call TRBD2 (5 bases). The CDR3 contains 13 residues. V lost 2 bases, J lost 6 bases, and 7 bases lay in between. CDR3 sequence (DNA): TGTGCCAGCAGTTTACGGGGAGCCGGGGAGCTGTTTTTT. This encodes CASSLRGAGELFF.

This clonotype was observed many times. This chain joins TRBV6-2 or TRBV6-3 and TRBJ2-5; a possible D gene is TRBD2 (6 bases). Trimming pared 6 bases from V and 5 bases from J, leaving 19 bases between. Germline CDR1 is MNHEY and CDR2 is SVGEGT. CDR3 size: 15 residues. This chain's CDR3 is CASRPDGGGLETQYF. CDR3 in DNA: TGTGCCAGCAGACCCGACGGGGGAGGACTGGAGACCCAGTACTTC.

The sample holds many counts of this clonotype. The chain carries TRBV15 and TRBJ2-3; D possibly matches TRBD1 or TRBD2 (6 bases each). Trimming left V 1 base short and J 2 bases short, with 10 bases between. The CDR3 has 15 amino acids. From germline, CDR1 is LNHNV and CDR2 YYDKDF (reference sequence). The CDR3 protein is CATSRGRGNTDTQYF. The CDR3 DNA is TGTGCCACCAGCAGAGGGAGGGGGAACACAGATACGCAGTATTTT.

This clonotype appeared many times. The rearrangement links TRBV2 to TRBJ2-5; TRBD2 might be the D (6 bases). The CDR3 spans 14 residues. CDR1 and CDR2 from the germline V gene are SNHLY and FYNNEI. The ends were cut back, 3 bases at V and 2 bases at J, with 10 bases in the middle. CDR3 in amino acids: CASSDPSEQETQYF. The DNA for the CDR3 is TGTGCCAGCAGTGACCCTAGCGAGCAAGAGACCCAGTACTTC.

This clonotype has ten or more counts. This chain links TRBV7-2 with TRBJ2-4, with 8 bases lining up with TRBD2. The length of the CDR3 is 15 residues. Trimming took 1 base from V and 5 from J; bases not matched to a gene: 4. The germline CDR1 and CDR2 sequences are SGHTA and FQGNSA. This CDR3 is CASSLGGSGENIQYF. CDR3 coding DNA: TGTGCCAGCAGCTTAGGGGGTAGCGGGGAAAACATTCAGTACTTC.

About this clonotype: In this CDR3 the conserved last residue, phenylalanine or tryptophan, is missing, so a read error is likely. The V and J genes are TRBV7-8 and TRBJ2-2, with 8 nucleotides matching TRBD1. V lost 2 bases to trimming and J lost 6 bases; unmatched junction nucleotides: 5. The CDR3 has 15 residues. In germline, CDR1 is SGHVS, CDR2 FQNEAQ. Written as DNA, the CDR3 is TGTGCCAGCAGCTTACGCTCAGGGGGCCCCGGGGAGCTGTTTATT. Its protein product is CASSLRSGGPGELFI.